This T cell receptor (beta chain) was retrieved from a study of CD8 T cells in Susac syndrome. An amount of RNA that ranged from roughly 0.5 to 1 ug was reverse transcribed with random hexamers. The TCR beta CDR3 was amplified by immunoSEQ multiplex PCR across 54 Vbeta, 13 Jbeta. TCRdb called the immunoSEQ multiplex PCR reads again in MiXCR, with one record for every CDR3 protein. The table records more than 150,000 distinct CDR3 sequences, 85% to 95% of them present only once. In the case of this clonotype: Its matching antigen is unknown.

The CD8+ and CD4+ T cells were isolated magnetically using a negative isolation approach, whereas the TEMRA cells were enriched by FACS. Study-wide results and caveats: The relatively small number of individuals in the TCR sequencing and HLA analysis was acknowledged by the study.

This CDR3 has 14 amino acids. Germline CDR1 and CDR2: SGHNT and YYREEE (reference sequence). Deletions cut 4 bases from V and 8 bases from J, with 16 bases between. The chain carries TRBV5-4 and TRBJ2-1; D not resolved. Sequencing was carried out using CD8+ T cells from PBMCs. This TCR came from a human donor with multiple sclerosis. In DNA form, the CDR3 reads TGTGCCAGCAGCCCGGCAGTCCCCTTCGATGAGCAGTTCTTC. Its protein is CASSPAVPFDEQFF.